The rows below give T cell receptor beta chains drawn from one sample of a study of cytomegalovirus exposure and HLA in healthy donors. The data were produced by immunoSEQ multiplex PCR, yet TCRdb's version contains in-frame clones alone and is incomplete. The data hold under 150,000 clones, with approximately 82% observed a single time. The sample was PBMCs. All receptors come from a boy aged 2 to 10 in good health and CMV-seronegative. Both conserved end residues are part of each CDR3. A D gene is named only where the DNA matches it firmly. Size is omitted from some rows. Given values are once, few, many or a class for expanded clones.

j_gene	v_gene	d_gene	abundance	CDR3nt	CDR3aa
TRBJ2-1	TRBV7-3	-	few	TGTGCCAGCAGCTTAACGGGATCCGGGGTTAGTGAGCAGTTCTTC	CASSLTGSGVSEQFF
TRBJ2-2	TRBV7-7	TRBD1	-	TGTGCTAGCAGCCCTCTGACAGGGGCCGGGGAGCTGTTTTTT	CASSPLTGAGELFF
TRBJ1-1	TRBV6-5	-	-	TGTGCCAGCAAGATACAGGGAAGCACTGAAGCTTTCTTT	CASKIQGSTEAFF
TRBJ2-6	TRBV6-1	-	-	TGTGCCAGCATAGCGCCCTCTGGGGCCAACGTCCTGACTTTC	CASIAPSGANVLTF
TRBJ2-5	TRBV2	TRBD1	-	TGTGCCAGCAGCCTCGGGACAGGGAAAGAGACCCAGTACTTC	CASSLGTGKETQYF
TRBJ2-3	TRBV7-3	TRBD1	-	TGTGCCAGCAGCCCCGACAGGGAGACCACAGATACGCAGTATTTT	CASSPDRETTDTQYF
TRBJ2-1	TRBV5-6	TRBD2	few	TGTGCCAGCAGCTTGAGTCCTAGCGGGAATCATGAGCAGTTCTTC	CASSLSPSGNHEQFF
TRBJ1-2	TRBV13	TRBD1	-	TGTGCCAGCTCCTCTTGGACAGGGGTGGGCTACACCTTC	CASSSWTGVGYTF
TRBJ1-2	TRBV25-1	TRBD1	-	TGTGCCAGCAGTGGGGGACAGAATCCTCGGTACTATGGCTACACCTTC	CASSGGQNPRYYGYTF
TRBJ1-5	TRBV2	TRBD1	few	TGTGCCAGCAGACCACAGGGGGCGGGCAATCAGCCCCAGCATTTT	CASRPQGAGNQPQHF
TRBJ2-1	TRBV27	TRBD2	-	TGTGCCAGCAGTACCGGGACGGTAGCCGGGGGGGAGCAGTTCTTC	CASSTGTVAGGEQFF
TRBJ1-2	TRBV4-2	TRBD1	-	TGTGCCAGCAGTGCGGGACAGAACTATGGCTACACCTTC	CASSAGQNYGYTF
TRBJ1-2	TRBV27	-	-	TGTGCCAGCAGTCCCTCCTCCGGGTCCCCTCGGGGCTACACCTTC	CASSPSSGSPRGYTF
TRBJ2-1	TRBV5-4	TRBD2	-	TGTGCCAGCAGCGTCGCGGGGGGGGTCTACAATGAGCAGTTCTTC	CASSVAGGVYNEQFF
TRBJ2-7	TRBV19	TRBD1	-	TGTGCCAGTAGTAACAGGGGATATTACGAGCAGTACTTC	CASSNRGYYEQYF
TRBJ1-5	TRBV30	TRBD1	-	TGTGCCTGGAGACAGGGGAGCAATCAGCCCCAGCATTTT	CAWRQGSNQPQHF
TRBJ1-2	TRBV28	TRBD1	-	TGTGCCAGCAGTCCTAACCTCGGGACAGGCTATGGCTACACCTTC	CASSPNLGTGYGYTF
TRBJ2-5	TRBV7-8	-	-	TGTGCCAGCAGCTTAAGCCTTGCAGGGGAGACCCAGTACTTC	CASSLSLAGETQYF
TRBJ2-1	TRBV29-1	TRBD1	-	TGCAGCGTTGATGGGTATACGACAGGGAGTTACAATGAGCAGTTCTTC	CSVDGYTTGSYNEQFF
TRBJ2-1	TRBV7-9	-	-	TGTGCCAGCAGCCAAGGACATCCGGGAGATGAGCAGTTCTTC	CASSQGHPGDEQFF
TRBJ2-1	TRBV7-2	-	-	TGTGCCAGCAGCTTAGAACTCCTAGGGGGCAATGAGCAGTTCTTC	CASSLELLGGNEQFF